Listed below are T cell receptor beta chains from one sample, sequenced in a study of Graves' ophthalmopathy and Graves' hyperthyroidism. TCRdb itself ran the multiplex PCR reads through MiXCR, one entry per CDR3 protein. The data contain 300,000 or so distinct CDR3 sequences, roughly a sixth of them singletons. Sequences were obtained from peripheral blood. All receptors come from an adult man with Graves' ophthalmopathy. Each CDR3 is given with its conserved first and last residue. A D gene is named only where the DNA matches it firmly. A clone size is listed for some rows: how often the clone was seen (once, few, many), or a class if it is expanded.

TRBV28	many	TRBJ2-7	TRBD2	TGTGCCAGCAGTTTCATAGCGGGTGGGTCCCAAGAGCAGTACTTC	CASSFIAGGSQEQYF
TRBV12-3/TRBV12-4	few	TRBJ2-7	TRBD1	TGTGCCAGCAGTTTTGGACAGGGCTCTTATCTCGAGCAGTACTTC	CASSFGQGSYLEQYF
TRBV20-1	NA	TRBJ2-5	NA	TGCAGTGCTACACAAGAGACCCAGTACTTC	CSATQETQYF
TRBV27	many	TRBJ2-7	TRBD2	TGTGCCAGCAGTTCCCCCGCGGGAGGGTTTCCCTACGAGCAGTACTTC	CASSSPAGGFPYEQYF
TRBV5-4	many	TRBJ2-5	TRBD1	TGTGCCAGCAGCTTCGGACAGGGAATTGAGACCCAGTACTTC	CASSFGQGIETQYF
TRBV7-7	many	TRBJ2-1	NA	TGTGCTAGCAGCTTAAATAAGGGTTCAGATGAGCAGTTCTTC	CASSLNKGSDEQFF
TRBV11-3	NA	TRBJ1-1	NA	TGTGCCAGCAGCTATGACTCGGGGGGGAACACTGAAGCTTTCTTT	CASSYDSGGNTEAFF
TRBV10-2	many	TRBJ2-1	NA	TGCGCCAGCAGGGGACTGGCCTCCTACAATGAGCAGTTCTTC	CASRGLASYNEQFF
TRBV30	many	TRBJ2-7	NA	TGTGCCTGGAGTCAGCCGCCGGACTCCTACGAGCAGTACTTC	CAWSQPPDSYEQYF
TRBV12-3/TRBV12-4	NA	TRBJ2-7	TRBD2	TGTGCCAGCTCAGAGGGAGGGAATTCCTACGAGCAGTACTTC	CASSEGGNSYEQYF
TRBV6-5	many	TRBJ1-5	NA	TGTGCCAGCAAGGGAAACAGGGAAGGCAATCAGCCCCAGCATTTT	CASKGNREGNQPQHF
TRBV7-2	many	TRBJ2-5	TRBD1	TGTGCCAGCAGCTTAGGCCGGGACAGGGGCCAAGAGACCCAGTACTTC	CASSLGRDRGQETQYF
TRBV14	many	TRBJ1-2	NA	TGTGCCAGCAGCCAAGGTGGCGGGGTTGGAGGCTACACCTTC	CASSQGGGVGGYTF
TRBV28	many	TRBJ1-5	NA	TGTGCCAGCAGTTTGGAGGGAGGCAGCAATCAGCCCCAGCATTTT	CASSLEGGSNQPQHF
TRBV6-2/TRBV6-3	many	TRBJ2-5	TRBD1	TGTGCCAGCAGAGGGACAGGGGCCTCAGGGACCCAGTACTTC	CASRGTGASGTQYF
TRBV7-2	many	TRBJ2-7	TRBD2	TGTGCCAGCAGCTTAAGGGCTAGCGGGGGGGCCCAAGAGCAGTACTTC	CASSLRASGGAQEQYF
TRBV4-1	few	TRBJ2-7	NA	TGCGCCAGCAGCCAAGAAGATGCGGGGATCGACGAGCAGTACTTC	CASSQEDAGIDEQYF
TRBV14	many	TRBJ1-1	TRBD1	TGTGCCAGCAGCCAAGCAGTCGACAGGGGAGGATCCACTGAAGCTTTCTTT	CASSQAVDRGGSTEAFF
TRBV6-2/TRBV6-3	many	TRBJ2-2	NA	TGTGCCAGCAAAACTGGGTCGATCACCGGGGAGCTGTTTTTT	CASKTGSITGELFF
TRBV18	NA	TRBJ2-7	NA	TGTGCCAGCTCAACAGGGAGGGCCTACGAGCAGTACTTC	CASSTGRAYEQYF
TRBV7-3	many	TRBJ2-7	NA	TGTGCCAGCACCTATAAACCGGGAAAGGGGTCCCACGAGCAGTACTTC	CASTYKPGKGSHEQYF
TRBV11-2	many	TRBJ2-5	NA	TGTGCCAGCATTTCAATCTTCGAAGATTTCTTAGGGGAGACCCAGTACTTC	CASISIFEDFLGETQYF
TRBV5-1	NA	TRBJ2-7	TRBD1	TGCGCCAGCAGCTTACCCACCGGGACAGGGGACTACGAGCAGTACTTC	CASSLPTGTGDYEQYF
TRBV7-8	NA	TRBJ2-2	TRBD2	TGTGCCAGCAGCTTAGCGGTGCTAGCGGGGACGAACACCGGGGAGCTGTTTTTT	CASSLAVLAGTNTGELFF
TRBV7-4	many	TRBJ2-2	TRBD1	TGTGCCAGCAGCTTATGGGGAGCCGGGGACAGGTCACACTTCGCGAACACCGGGGAGCCGTTTTTT	CASSLWGAGDRSHFANTGEPFF
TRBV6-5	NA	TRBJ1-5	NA	TGTGCCAGCAGTTATGACCTCAATCAGCCCCAGCATTTT	CASSYDLNQPQHF
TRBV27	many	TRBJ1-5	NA	TGTGCCAGCAGTTTCGGTGGAGTAGGGTTAAATCAGCCCCAGCATTTT	CASSFGGVGLNQPQHF
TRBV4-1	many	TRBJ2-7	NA	TGCGCCAGCAGCCAAACTTTGACCCGCTCCTACGAGCAGTACTTC	CASSQTLTRSYEQYF
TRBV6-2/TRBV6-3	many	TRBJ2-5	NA	TGTGCCAGCAGGAAGAGGATCGGGGACCAAGAGACCCAGTACTTC	CASRKRIGDQETQYF
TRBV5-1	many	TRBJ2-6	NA	TGCGCCAGCAGCTTGGTTGGGGGCTCTGGGGCCAACGTCCTGACTTTC	CASSLVGGSGANVLTF
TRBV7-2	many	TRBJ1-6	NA	TGTGCCAGCACCAGCTCCCGGGGTTCACCCCTCCACTTT	CASTSSRGSPLHF
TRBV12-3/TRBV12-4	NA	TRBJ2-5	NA	TGTGCCAGCAGTTTAGTTCGGGGCGTGGGGACCCAGTACTTC	CASSLVRGVGTQYF
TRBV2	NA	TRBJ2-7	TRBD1	TGTGCCAGCAGTACAACAGGGGGCCGGAGCTCCTACGAGCAGTACTTC	CASSTTGGRSSYEQYF
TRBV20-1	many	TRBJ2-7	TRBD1	TGCAGTGCCGTAGGGACAGAATCCTACGAGCAGTACTTC	CSAVGTESYEQYF
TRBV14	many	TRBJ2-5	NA	TGTGCCAGCAGCCAAGATTCGTCAGGTGTAGGGGTACGTGAGACCCAGTACTTC	CASSQDSSGVGVRETQYF
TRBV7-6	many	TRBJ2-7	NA	TGTGCCAGCAGCTTAGACACAGGCTTTCGCGAGCAGTACTTC	CASSLDTGFREQYF
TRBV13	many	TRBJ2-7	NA	TGTGCCAGCAGCCCCAACGGTCTGGGCCCCATCGACGAGCAGTACTTC	CASSPNGLGPIDEQYF
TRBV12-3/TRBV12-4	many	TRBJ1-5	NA	TGTGCCAGCAAGGGCTCTAGCAATCAGCCCCAGCATTTT	CASKGSSNQPQHF
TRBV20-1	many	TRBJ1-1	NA	TGCAGTGCTAATAGAGAACCTCCGAACACTGAAGCTTTCTTT	CSANREPPNTEAFF
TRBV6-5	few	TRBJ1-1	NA	TGTGCCAGCAGTTACTCGTCCGTGGTTACTGAAGCTTTCTTT	CASSYSSVVTEAFF
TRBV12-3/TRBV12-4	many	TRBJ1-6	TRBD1	TGTGCCAGCAGAGGACAGGGTCTGGATAATTCACCCCTCCACTTT	CASRGQGLDNSPLHF
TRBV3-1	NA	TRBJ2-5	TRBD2	TGTGCCAGCAGCCAAGGTTCAGCGGGGAAGAGAGAGACCCAGTACTTC	CASSQGSAGKRETQYF
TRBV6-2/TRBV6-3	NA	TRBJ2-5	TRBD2	TGTGCCAGCAGACCTCCGGCTGTGCTAGCGGGAGGGAAAGAGACCCAGTACTTC	CASRPPAVLAGGKETQYF